Below are 5 T cell receptor beta chains sequenced from a single sample in a study of blood T cells in healthy people across ages. A second about 6 to 12 cycle PCR used barcoded and J-beta primers. MiXCR, applied by TCRdb to the 5' RACE reads, yields one record per CDR3 protein. The sample includes 1,300,000 or so distinct CDR3 sequences, roughly 59% of them seen just once. The sample was blood. These receptors were collected from a man in his late teens or twenties in good health.

The chain has TRBV15 and TRBJ2-3; 8 positions agree with TRBD2. Germline loops: CDR1 LNHNV, CDR2 YYDKDF (reference sequence). V shed 3 bases, J shed 6 bases, and the junction held 14 bases outside the gene matches. The CDR3 runs 17 residues. The chain's CDR3 is CATSSYQEAGVMDTQYF. CDR3 DNA sequence: TGTGCCACCAGCAGCTACCAGGAAGCGGGGGTAATGGATACGCAGTATTTT.

The rearrangement joins TRBV2 to TRBJ1-2; D is unresolved. This CDR3 has 13 amino acids. V shed 6 bases and J shed 6 bases, with 14 bases lying between them. CDR1 is SNHLY, CDR2 FYNNEI, per germline. DNA of the CDR3: TGTGCCAGCAGATACATCCCAGAGGATGGCTACACCTTC. It yields the protein CASRYIPEDGYTF.

The chain employs TRBV5-1 and TRBJ1-1, with D tentatively TRBD1 (5 bases). V lost 7 bases and J 1 base, leaving 14 bases between the germline ends. The CDR3 length is 14 residues. Looked up from germline, CDR1 is SGHRS and CDR2 is YFSETQ. The CDR3 DNA reads as TGCGCCAGCGGGCACGGGGGGGAGAACACTGAAGCTTTCTTT. Translation gives CASGHGGENTEAFF.

This clonotype was counted a few times. The chain links TRBV24-1 to TRBJ2-1; D is perhaps TRBD2 (6 bases). V was trimmed by 4 bases and J by 6 bases, leaving 9 bases between them. CDR1 and CDR2 (germline): KGHDR, SFDVKD. The CDR3 runs 13 residues. CDR3 amino acids: CATSEPGGNEQFF. DNA of the CDR3: TGTGCCACCAGTGAACCCGGGGGCAATGAGCAGTTCTTC.

The rearrangement joins TRBV20-1 to TRBJ2-7; 11 positions agree with TRBD2. Judging by the DNA end, TRBJ2-4 fits better; the J call may be wrong. The germline V gene has CDR1 DFQATT and CDR2 SNEGSKA (reference sequence). The CDR3 has 19 amino acids. In DNA form, the CDR3 reads TGCAGTGCTAGATGGGGACTAGCGGAGGTAGATCTCGCCAAAAACATTCAGTACTTC. It specifies CSARWGLAEVDLAKNIQYF.